This T cell receptor beta chain was captured in a study of CD8+CD57+ T cells in acquired aplastic anemia. Background on the study: Sorted CD4+ and CD8+ cell DNA averaged about 3 ug.

The ends lost 0 bases at V and 7 bases at J; junction bases unmatched: 7. The germline V gene has CDR1 SGDLS and CDR2 YYNGEE. The CDR3 is made up of 15 amino acids. Patients chosen for sequencing had shown CD8+CD57+ cell expansion by flow cytometry. At blood sampling, none of the patients had yet received therapy. In the case of this clonotype: Its target is not known.

Notes on the study in general: Patients shared around 30 CD8+ CDR3 sequences with controls.

Using genomic DNA as the template, TCR beta VDJ and CDR3 profiling was carried out. A single record per CDR3 protein comes from TCRdb applying MiXCR to the reads. The sample includes a few hundred thousand distinct CDR3 sequences, approximately 58% seen only once; the top ten take around 1.3%. J is TRBJ1-2 and V is TRBV9; 9 nucleotides line up with TRBD1. Sequencing used sorted CD4+, CD8+, or CD8+CD57+ T cells (not recorded which) from PBMCs. This TCR was recovered from a human donor with aplastic anemia. CDR3 in amino acids: CASSVDPTGGSGYTF. The DNA for the CDR3 is TGTGCCAGCAGCGTAGATCCTACAGGGGGCTCTGGCTACACCTTC.